These T cell receptor beta chains were read from a single sample in a study of radiotherapy plus CTLA-4 blockade in lung cancer. Some clones are missing from TCRdb's copy, which holds only in-frame ones; the method was immunoSEQ multiplex PCR. The sample carries about 49,000 clones, 65% to 85% recorded once. The source material was peripheral blood, sampled from a patient treated with radiotherapy plus ipilimumab. Source of these receptors: a human donor with non-small cell lung cancer who had stable disease on radiotherapy plus ipilimumab. Each CDR3 is given with its conserved first and last residue.

v_gene	j_gene	CDR3aa
TRBV30	TRBJ1-4	CAWRAAEKLFF
TRBV18	TRBJ2-7	CATRPFFYEQYF
TRBV28	TRBJ1-4	CASTQGQGYNEKLFF
TRBV27	TRBJ1-1	CASSSTWVGLEAFF
TRBV7-2	TRBJ1-1	CASSLGRNTEAFF
TRBV11-3	TRBJ2-6	CASSLVVGTGANVLTF
TRBV11-2	TRBJ1-1	CASSLQLGAAIPEAFF
TRBV19	TRBJ2-2	CASKNFANTGELFF
TRBV28	TRBJ2-3	CASSLTGMSTDTQYF
TRBV2	TRBJ2-3	CASRRTGSTDTQYF
TRBV9	TRBJ2-1	CASSGLAAYNEQFF
TRBV14	TRBJ1-2	CASSPGTHYGYTF
TRBV5-5	TRBJ1-4	CASSLWGDEKLFF
TRBV7-9	TRBJ1-4	CASSLEGRLEKLFF
TRBV4-1	TRBJ2-7	CASSLLTSGGYEQYF
TRBV4-2	TRBJ2-1	CASSQDRGPNEQFF
TRBV27	TRBJ1-6	CASSLWTGGDSPLHF
TRBV5-1	TRBJ1-5	CASSLDQGSQPQHF
TRBV18	TRBJ1-5	CASSPASNQPQHF
TRBV15	TRBJ1-1	CATSGGGGSNTEAFF
TRBV5-4	TRBJ1-6	CASSLPGQGANSPLHF
TRBV6-1	TRBJ2-1	CASSESGRGREFF
TRBV10-1	TRBJ2-1	CASSDLEGKDNEQFF
TRBV10-3	TRBJ1-6	CAISEGHRGSPLHF
TRBV2	TRBJ1-5	CASRDTGNQPQHF
TRBV6-5	TRBJ2-7	CASSYASDSGSYEQYF
TRBV25-1	TRBJ1-2	CASSEARRGYTF
TRBV6-5	TRBJ1-2	CASSSPSGGAIYGYTF
TRBV29-1	TRBJ1-4	CSVEDQGSQGGEKLFF
TRBV30	TRBJ1-2	CAWIGTGSPGFYGYTF
TRBV4-1	TRBJ1-6	CASGLSPLHF
TRBV5-1	TRBJ1-6	CASSLGRLNSPLHF
TRBV7-2	TRBJ1-1	CASNLGTANTEAFF
TRBV29-1	TRBJ1-1	CSVDKNTEAFF
TRBV7-2	TRBJ1-2	CASSLGQGTFYGYTF
TRBV7-3	TRBJ1-1	CASSLKENTEAFF
TRBV5-4	TRBJ1-2	CASSPGWGGGAANYGYTF
TRBV19	TRBJ1-1	CASSIATGSLNTEAFF
TRBV4-3	TRBJ1-2	CASSQDEQGAAYGYTF
TRBV19	TRBJ2-1	CASSIMGDGYNEQFF
TRBV25-1	TRBJ1-2	CASSIGRGYTF
TRBV19	TRBJ1-1	CASSSGGGHTEAFF
TRBV18	TRBJ2-5	CASSPWTSEETQYF
TRBV28	TRBJ1-1	CASSLTTGNTEAFF
TRBV5-1	TRBJ1-2	CASSLGPNRGLNYGYTF
TRBV11-2	TRBJ2-1	CASSYRGGDEQFF
TRBV7-2	TRBJ2-5	CASSPLGRTEETQYF
TRBV15	TRBJ2-5	CATSRGAIEETQYF
TRBV11-2	TRBJ2-3	CASSLTVLGTDTQYF
TRBV5-1	TRBJ1-1	CASSLVQGRIKTEAFF
TRBV6-5	TRBJ1-2	CASSRDRVDGYTF
TRBV25-1	TRBJ1-5	CASSGLGQPQHF
TRBV5-5	TRBJ2-5	CASRDTGGETQYF
TRBV7-3	TRBJ2-3	CASRQGVTDTQYF
TRBV5-6	TRBJ1-2	CASSSNRFFYGYTF